These 10 T cell receptor beta chains originate from one sample sequenced in a study of shared clonotypes between healthy human individuals. The repertoire was sequenced with immunoSEQ multiplex PCR; TCRdb's copy has only in-frame clones and lacks some. The sample holds roughly 2,500,000 clones, roughly 93% seen once. Material: naive CD4+ T cells from PBMCs. Subset denoted: CD45RA+ positively selected. The source of these receptors is a man aged 18 to 29 in good health. Some clones in this sample may be carry-over from other donors' samples.

The chain links TRBV28 to TRBJ2-7, with D possibly matching TRBD2 (7 bases). Germline CDR1 is MDHEN and CDR2 is SYDVKM. V lost 6 bases and J lost 2, with 17 bases in between. This CDR3 contains 15 residues. The CDR3, as DNA: TGTGCCAGCAGCCTTTGGGCCGGGGGGCCCTACGAGCAGTACTTC. The encoded protein is CASSLWAGGPYEQYF.

This clone occurred once. This chain connects TRBV27 to TRBJ2-7; 7 bases are a match to TRBD2. The CDR3 sequence is 14 residues long. With 7 bases clipped from V and 1 base from J, the junction kept 7 bases outside the gene matches. Germline-derived CDR1 and CDR2 are MNHEY and SMNVEV (reference sequence). The CDR3 loop reads CASKIRRESYEQYF. DNA of the CDR3: TGTGCCAGCAAAATTAGGCGGGAGTCCTACGAGCAGTACTTC.

The sample holds a few counts of this clone. This chain links TRBV18 with TRBJ2-5; TRBD1 agrees at 7 bases. CDR3 length: 13 amino acids. Germline V gene data show CDR1 as KGHSH and CDR2 as LQKENI. V was clipped by 5 bases and J by 3 bases; unmatched bases: 3. The DNA for the CDR3 is TGTGCCAGCTCAACCGGGACAGAAGAGACCCAGTACTTC. This translates into CASSTGTEETQYF.

The gene calls are TRBV28 and TRBJ1-5; 10 positions match TRBD1. V shed 2 bases, J shed 4 bases, and the junction held 5 bases outside the gene matches. The CDR3 sequence is 16 residues long. Germline assignment: CDR1 MDHEN and CDR2 SYDVKM. The CDR3 sequence is CASSLPGQGSNQPQHF. As DNA, the CDR3 is TGTGCCAGCAGTTTACCGGGACAGGGGAGTAATCAGCCCCAGCATTTT.

A single count supports this clone. The genes are TRBV18 and TRBJ2-7; D remains unclear. The V gene lost 5 bases and the J gene lost 6 bases, with 20 bases spanning the gap. Germline values: CDR1 KGHSH, CDR2 LQKENI. This CDR3 has 15 residues. CDR3 in DNA: TGTGCCAGCTCATCCGACTCGTCCACTCTGGCCGAGCAGTACTTC. This encodes CASSSDSSTLAEQYF. Filled out from reference TRBV18 and TRBJ2-7, the complete variable domain reads NAGVMQNPRHLVRRRGQEARLRCSPMKGHSHVYWYRQLPEEGLKFMVYLQKENIIDESGMPKERFSAEFPKEGPSILRIQQVVRGDSAAYFCASSSDSSTLAEQYFGPGTRLTVT.

The chain couples TRBV6-6 to TRBJ2-7; D remains ambiguous. Trimming took 0 bases from V and 5 from J, leaving 5 bases between them. Per germline, CDR1 MNHNY and CDR2 SVGAGI (reference sequence). The CDR3 sequence is 12 residues long. This chain's CDR3 is CASSYSWDEQYF. The CDR3 DNA reads TGTGCCAGCAGTTACTCTTGGGACGAGCAGTACTTC.

The chain couples TRBV6-6 to TRBJ1-2; no firm D call. Germline lookup yields CDR1 MNHNY and CDR2 SVGAGI (reference sequence). The CDR3 spans 12 residues. V was shortened by 5 bases and J by 4 bases, with 8 bases between the two germline ends. The CDR3 nucleotides read TGTGCCAGCAGTCAGCGGATCTATGGCTACACCTTC. It specifies CASSQRIYGYTF.

The CDR3 sequence: CASSPDRVNQPQHF. CDR3 bases: TGTGCCAGCAGTCCGGACAGGGTCAATCAGCCCCAGCATTTT. The genes are TRBV2 and TRBJ1-5; 8 bases agree with TRBD1. V lost 5 bases, J lost 3 bases, and 3 bases stayed unmatched. Germline V gene sequence: CDR1 SNHLY, CDR2 FYNNEI. CDR3 length: 14 residues. The whole variable domain, filled in from reference TRBV2 and TRBJ1-5, reads EPEVTQTPSHQVTQMGQEVILRCVPISNHLYFYWYRQILGQKVEFLVSFYNNEISEKSEIFDDQFSVERPDGSNFTLKIRSTKLEDSAMYFCASSPDRVNQPQHFGDGTRLSIL.

This chain's CDR3 is CASSLFQGSYTF. CDR3 nucleotide sequence: TGTGCCAGCAGTTTATTTCAGGGGAGCTACACCTTC. The rearrangement uses TRBV28 and TRBJ1-2, with D perhaps TRBD1 (6 bases). Germline V gene sequence: CDR1 MDHEN, CDR2 SYDVKM. The CDR3 is made up of 12 amino acids. Trimming took off 1 base at V and 9 bases at J, with 9 bases between the two ends.

The gene calls are TRBV11-2 and TRBJ2-1; D is perhaps TRBD2 (6 bases). Germline loops: CDR1 SGHAT, CDR2 FQNNGV. This CDR3 contains 14 residues. Trimming took 5 bases from V and 7 from J, leaving 15 bases between them. This CDR3 reads CASSQRRAGNEQFF. Here the CDR3 DNA reads TGTGCCAGCAGCCAACGGAGGGCAGGGAATGAGCAGTTCTTC.